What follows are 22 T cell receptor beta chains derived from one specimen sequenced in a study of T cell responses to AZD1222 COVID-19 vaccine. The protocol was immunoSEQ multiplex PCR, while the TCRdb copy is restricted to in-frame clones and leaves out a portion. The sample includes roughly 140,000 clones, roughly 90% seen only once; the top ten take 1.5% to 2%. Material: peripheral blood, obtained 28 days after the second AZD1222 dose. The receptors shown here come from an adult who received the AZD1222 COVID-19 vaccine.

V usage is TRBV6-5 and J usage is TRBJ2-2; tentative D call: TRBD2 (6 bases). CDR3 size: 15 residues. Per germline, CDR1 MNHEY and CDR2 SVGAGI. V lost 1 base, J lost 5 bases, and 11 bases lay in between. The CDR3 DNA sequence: TGTGCCAGCAGTTACTGGGACGGGAGTACCGGGGAGCTGTTTTTT. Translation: CASSYWDGSTGELFF.

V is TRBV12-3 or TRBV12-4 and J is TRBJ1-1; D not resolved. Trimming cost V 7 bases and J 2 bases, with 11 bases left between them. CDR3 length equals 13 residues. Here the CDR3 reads CASIRRVNTEAFF. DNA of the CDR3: TGTGCCAGCATACGACGCGTAAACACTGAAGCTTTCTTT.

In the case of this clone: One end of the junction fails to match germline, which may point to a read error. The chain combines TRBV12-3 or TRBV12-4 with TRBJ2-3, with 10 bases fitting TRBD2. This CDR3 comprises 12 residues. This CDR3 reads CASSLAGVDMYF. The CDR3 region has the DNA TGTGCCAGCAGTCTAGCGGGGGTGGATATGTATTTT.

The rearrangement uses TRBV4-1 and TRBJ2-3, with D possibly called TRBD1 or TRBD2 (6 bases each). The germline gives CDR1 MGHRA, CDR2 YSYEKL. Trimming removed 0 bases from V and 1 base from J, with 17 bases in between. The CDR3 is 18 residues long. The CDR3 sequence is CASSQEGHGGRGTDTQYF. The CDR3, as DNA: TGCGCCAGCAGCCAAGAGGGGCACGGGGGCCGAGGCACAGATACGCAGTATTTT.

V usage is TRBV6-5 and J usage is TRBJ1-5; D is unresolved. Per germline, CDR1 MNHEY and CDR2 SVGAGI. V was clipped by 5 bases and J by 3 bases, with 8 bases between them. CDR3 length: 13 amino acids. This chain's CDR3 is CASSTTYNQPQHF. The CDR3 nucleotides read TGTGCCAGCAGTACGACATACAATCAGCCCCAGCATTTT.

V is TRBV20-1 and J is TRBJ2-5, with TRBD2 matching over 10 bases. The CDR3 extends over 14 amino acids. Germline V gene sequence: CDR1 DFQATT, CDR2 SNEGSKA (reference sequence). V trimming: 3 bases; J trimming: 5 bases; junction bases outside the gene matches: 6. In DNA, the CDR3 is TGCAGTGCTAGTAAGAGCGGGGGGGCCGAGACCCAGTACTTC. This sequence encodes CSASKSGGAETQYF.

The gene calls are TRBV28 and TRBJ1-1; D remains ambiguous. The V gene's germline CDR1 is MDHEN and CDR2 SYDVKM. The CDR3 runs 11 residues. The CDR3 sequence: CGLSKGTEAFF. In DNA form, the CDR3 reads TGTGGGTTATCGAAAGGAACTGAAGCTTTCTTT.

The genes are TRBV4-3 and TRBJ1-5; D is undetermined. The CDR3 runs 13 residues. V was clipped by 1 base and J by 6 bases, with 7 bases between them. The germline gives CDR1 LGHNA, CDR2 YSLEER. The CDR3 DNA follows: TGCGCCAGCAGCCAAGGGACGGGTCAGCCCCAGCATTTT. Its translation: CASSQGTGQPQHF.

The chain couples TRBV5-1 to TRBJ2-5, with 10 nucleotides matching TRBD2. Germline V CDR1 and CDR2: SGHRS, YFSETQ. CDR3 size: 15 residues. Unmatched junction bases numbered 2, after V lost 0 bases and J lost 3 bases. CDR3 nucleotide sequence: TGCGCCAGCAGCTTGGTCGGACTAGCGGAAGAGACCCAGTACTTC. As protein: CASSLVGLAEETQYF.

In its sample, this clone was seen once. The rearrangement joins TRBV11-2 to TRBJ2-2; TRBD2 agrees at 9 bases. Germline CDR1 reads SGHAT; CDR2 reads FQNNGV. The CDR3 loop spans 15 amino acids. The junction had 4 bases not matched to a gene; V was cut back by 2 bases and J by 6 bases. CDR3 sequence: CASSLLAGVAGELFF. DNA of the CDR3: TGTGCCAGCAGCTTATTAGCGGGAGTGGCCGGGGAGCTGTTTTTT.

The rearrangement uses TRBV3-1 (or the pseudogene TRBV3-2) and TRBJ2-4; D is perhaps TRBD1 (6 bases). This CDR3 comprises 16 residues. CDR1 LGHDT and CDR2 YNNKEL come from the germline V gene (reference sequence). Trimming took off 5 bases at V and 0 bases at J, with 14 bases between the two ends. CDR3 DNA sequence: TGTGCCAGCAGCGCCCAGGGGTCGCTAGCCAAAAACATTCAGTACTTC. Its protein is CASSAQGSLAKNIQYF.

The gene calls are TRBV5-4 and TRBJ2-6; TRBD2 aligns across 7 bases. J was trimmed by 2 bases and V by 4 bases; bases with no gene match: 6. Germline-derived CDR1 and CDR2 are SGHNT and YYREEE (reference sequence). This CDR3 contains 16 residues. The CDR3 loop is CASSPPGGAGANVLTF. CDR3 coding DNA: TGTGCCAGCAGCCCGCCGGGGGGAGCTGGGGCCAACGTCCTGACTTTC.

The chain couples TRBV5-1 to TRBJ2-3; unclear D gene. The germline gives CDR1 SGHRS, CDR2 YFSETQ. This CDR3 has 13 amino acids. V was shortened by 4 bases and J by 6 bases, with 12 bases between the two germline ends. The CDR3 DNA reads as TGCGCCAGCAGCGGCGGTGGAAGTGATACGCAGTATTTT. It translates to CASSGGGSDTQYF. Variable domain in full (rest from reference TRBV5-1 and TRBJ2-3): KAGVTQTPRYLIKTRGQQVTLSCSPISGHRSVSWYQQTPGQGLQFLFEYFSETQRNKGNFPGRFSGRQFSNSRSEMNVSTLELGDSALYLCASSGGGSDTQYFGPGTRLTVL.

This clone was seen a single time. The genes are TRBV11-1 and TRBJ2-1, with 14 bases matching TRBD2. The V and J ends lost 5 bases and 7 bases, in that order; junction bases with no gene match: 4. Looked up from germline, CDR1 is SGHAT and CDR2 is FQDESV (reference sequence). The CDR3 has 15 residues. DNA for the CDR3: TGTGCCAGCAGCCGACTAGCGGGAGGGAGAAATGAGCAGTTCTTC. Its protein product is CASSRLAGGRNEQFF.

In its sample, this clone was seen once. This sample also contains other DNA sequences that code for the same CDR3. This chain's CDR3 is CASSFGGGSNQPQHF. Written as DNA, the CDR3 is TGTGCCAGCAGTTTCGGCGGGGGCAGCAATCAGCCCCAGCATTTT. The chain couples TRBV28 to TRBJ1-5, with D perhaps matching TRBD1 (6 bases). V was pared by 3 bases and J by 1 base, with 10 bases between. Germline V gene data show CDR1 as MDHEN and CDR2 as SYDVKM. CDR3 size: 15 residues.

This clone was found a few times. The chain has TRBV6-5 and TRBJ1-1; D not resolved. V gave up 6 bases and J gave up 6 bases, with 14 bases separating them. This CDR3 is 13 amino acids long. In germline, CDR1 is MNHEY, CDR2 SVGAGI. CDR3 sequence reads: CASSGPSRAEAFF. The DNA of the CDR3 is TGTGCCAGCAGCGGTCCTTCTCGGGCTGAAGCTTTCTTT.

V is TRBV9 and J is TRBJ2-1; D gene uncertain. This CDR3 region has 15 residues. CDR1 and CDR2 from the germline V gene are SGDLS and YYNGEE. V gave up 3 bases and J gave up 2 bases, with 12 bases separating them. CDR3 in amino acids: CASSATDGAYNEQFF. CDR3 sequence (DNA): TGTGCCAGCAGCGCGACTGACGGTGCCTACAATGAGCAGTTCTTC.

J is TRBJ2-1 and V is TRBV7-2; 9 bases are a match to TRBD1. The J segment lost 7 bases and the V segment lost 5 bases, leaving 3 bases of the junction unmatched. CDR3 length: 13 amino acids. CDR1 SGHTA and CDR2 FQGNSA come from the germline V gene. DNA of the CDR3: TGTGCCAGCAGCCCGGACAGGGGTAATGAGCAGTTCTTC. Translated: CASSPDRGNEQFF.

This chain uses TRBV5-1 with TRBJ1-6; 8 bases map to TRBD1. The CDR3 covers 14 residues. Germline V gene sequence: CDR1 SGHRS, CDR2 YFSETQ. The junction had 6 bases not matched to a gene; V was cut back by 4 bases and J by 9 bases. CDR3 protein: CASSPGQGASPLHF. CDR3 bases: TGCGCCAGCAGCCCAGGACAGGGTGCTTCACCCCTCCACTTT.

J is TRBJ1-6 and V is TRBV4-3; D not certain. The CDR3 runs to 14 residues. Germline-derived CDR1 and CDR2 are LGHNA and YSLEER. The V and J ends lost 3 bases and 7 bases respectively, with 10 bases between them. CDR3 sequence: CASSHATPNSPLHF. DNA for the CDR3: TGCGCCAGCAGCCACGCAACACCAAATTCACCCCTCCACTTT.

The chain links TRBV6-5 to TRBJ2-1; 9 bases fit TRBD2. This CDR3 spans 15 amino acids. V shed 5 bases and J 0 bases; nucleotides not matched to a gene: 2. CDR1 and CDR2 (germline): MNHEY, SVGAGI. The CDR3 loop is CASSSGRNSYNEQFF. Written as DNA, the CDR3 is TGTGCCAGCAGTAGCGGGAGGAACTCCTACAATGAGCAGTTCTTC.

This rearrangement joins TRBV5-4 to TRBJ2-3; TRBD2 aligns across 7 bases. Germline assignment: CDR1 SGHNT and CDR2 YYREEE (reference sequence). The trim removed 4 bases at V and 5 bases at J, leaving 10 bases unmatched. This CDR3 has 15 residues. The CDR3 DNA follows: TGTGCCAGCAGCCGGAGGGAGGGTAGGCAAGATACGCAGTATTTT. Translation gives CASSRREGRQDTQYF.